Below, 30 T cell receptor beta chains from the same sample are listed, as sequenced in a study of read filtering for tumor transcriptome and immune sequencing. The library was built from about 370 ng RNA with molecular barcoded adaptors for alpha/delta and beta/gamma chains. Each CDR3 protein gets one entry after TCRdb re-called the reads with MiXCR. The data hold tens of thousands of distinct CDR3 sequences, with roughly 12% observed a single time. Source material: a population of CD138-negative cells sorted from bone marrow. The receptors were sampled from a donor aged 40 or over with multiple myeloma.

This clonotype was seen repeatedly, ten times or more. The rearrangement uses TRBV12-3 or TRBV12-4 and TRBJ1-5; D ambiguous. Trimming took off 1 base at V and 6 bases at J, with 7 bases between the two ends. The CDR3 runs to 13 residues. The CDR3 bases are TGTGCCAGCAGTTTAGGGGGAGGTCAGCCCCAGCATTTT. It is translated as CASSLGGGQPQHF.

As concerns this clonotype: A read error may produce the germline difference seen at one junction end. The rearrangement links TRBV4-1 to TRBJ2-7; D could derive from TRBD1 or TRBD2 (5 bases each). The length of the CDR3 is 12 residues. Germline CDR1 is MGHRA and CDR2 is YSYEKL. CDR3 protein: CSSSEDLGEQYF. DNA of the CDR3: TGCTCCAGCAGCGAAGATCTAGGGGAGCAGTATTTC.

This clonotype was seen repeatedly, ten times or more. The V call is TRBV18, the J call TRBJ2-1; 8 bases fit TRBD2. CDR1 and CDR2 (germline): KGHSH, LQKENI. CDR3 length equals 15 residues. The V gene end was trimmed by 2 bases and the J gene end by 4 bases; junction bases not matched to a gene: 4. The CDR3 is CASSPLLAEYNEQFF. The CDR3 DNA follows: TGTGCCAGCTCACCATTACTAGCGGAATACAATGAGCAGTTCTTC.

This clonotype was observed many times. V and J are TRBV3-1 and TRBJ1-1; a possible D gene is TRBD1 (5 bases). Trimming took off 11 bases at V and 7 bases at J, with 20 bases between the two ends. Looked up from germline, CDR1 is LGHDT and CDR2 is YNNKEL (reference sequence). The CDR3 is 13 residues long. The CDR3 here is CAAGSHTGGEAFF. CDR3 DNA: TGTGCCGCAGGGTCTCACACAGGCGGTGAAGCTTTCTTT. Variable domain in full (rest from reference TRBV3-1 and TRBJ1-1): DTAVSQTPKYLVTQMGNDKSIKCEQNLGHDTMYWYKQDSKKFLKIMFSYNNKELIINETVPNRFSPKSPDKAHLNLHINSLELGDSAVYFCAAGSHTGGEAFFGQGTRLTVV.

About this clonotype: A clone one base away is much larger, so this may be a read error. The CDR3 does not close with the conserved phenylalanine or tryptophan, likely indicating a read error. This chain connects TRBV6-5 to TRBJ1-4; D perhaps matches TRBD1 (6 bases). The CDR3 contains 14 residues. Germline loops: CDR1 MNHEY, CDR2 SVGAGI. Trimming removed 10 bases at V and 4 bases at J, with 16 bases between. In DNA, the CDR3 is TGTGCCACGGCGGGGGGGCGTGATAATGAAAAACTGTTTCTT. It translates to CATAGGRDNEKLFL.

This clonotype was observed at least ten times. The rearrangement joins TRBV19 to TRBJ2-7; 7 bases align to TRBD1. The V segment lost 5 bases and the J segment 1 base; nucleotides outside the gene matches: 5. CDR1 is LNHDA and CDR2 is SQIVND in the germline V gene (reference sequence). The CDR3 contains 14 residues. The CDR3: CASSLTGQSYEQYF. In DNA form, the CDR3 reads TGTGCCAGTAGTTTAACGGGACAGTCCTACGAGCAGTACTTC.

The table lists this clonotype with many counts. CDR3 DNA sequence: TGTGCCAGCAGCTCGGACAGGGGAGCAGAGACCCAGTACTTC. Amino acids: CASSSDRGAETQYF. This rearrangement joins TRBV7-9 to TRBJ2-5; 9 bases match TRBD1. The V gene's germline CDR1 is SEHNR and CDR2 FQNEAQ (reference sequence). V lost 4 bases to trimming and J lost 4 bases; unmatched junction nucleotides: 4. The CDR3 covers 14 residues.

This clonotype was picked up many times. The chain employs TRBV11-1 and TRBJ2-7; TRBD2 agrees at 7 bases. The germline gives CDR1 SGHAT, CDR2 FQDESV (reference sequence). Trimming removed 5 bases from V and 6 bases from J; junction bases left unmatched: 13. The CDR3 loop spans 15 amino acids. The CDR3 coding sequence is TGTGCCAGCAGCGGACGTTCGCGGGAGTTCAGCGAGCAGTACTTC. Amino acids: CASSGRSREFSEQYF.

This clonotype was counted many times. The chain is built from TRBV20-1 and TRBJ2-2, with 7 bases fitting TRBD2. The V segment lost 5 bases and the J segment 0 bases; nucleotides outside the gene matches: 9. Per the germline V gene, CDR1 is DFQATT and CDR2 is SNEGSKA (reference sequence). This CDR3 spans 16 amino acids. The CDR3 spells CSAPGASGSNTGELFF. CDR3 sequence (DNA): TGCAGTGCTCCCGGGGCTAGCGGTTCGAACACCGGGGAGCTGTTTTTT.

This clonotype showed up many times. The gene calls are TRBV7-9 and TRBJ1-1; TRBD1 might be the D (5 bases). Looked up from germline, CDR1 is SEHNR and CDR2 is FQNEAQ (reference sequence). Trimming removed 5 bases at V and 4 bases at J, with 17 bases between. The length of the CDR3 is 15 residues. Here the CDR3 DNA reads TGTGCCAGCAGCACGAGACGGGGCGCGGGCACTGAAGCTTTCTTT. Protein product: CASSTRRGAGTEAFF.

Of note for this clonotype: This may be a read error: a much more frequent sequence differs by one nucleotide. This chain links TRBV7-9 with TRBJ1-1; D perhaps matches TRBD1 (5 bases). The CDR3 sequence is 17 residues long. The germline CDR1 and CDR2 sequences are SEHNR and FQNEAQ (reference sequence). DNA of the CDR3: TGTGCCAACAGCTTAATCCCGGGGGGAATGGTGGACACTGAAGCTTTCTTT. This encodes CANSLIPGGMVDTEAFF.

This clonotype showed up many times. V and J are TRBV6-2 or TRBV6-3 and TRBJ2-5, with no clear D. The CDR3 sequence is 11 residues long. Germline lookup yields CDR1 MNHEY and CDR2 SVGEGT. The V and J ends lost 4 bases and 4 bases respectively, with 4 bases between them. CDR3 DNA sequence: TGTGCCAGCAGTTGGGGAGAGACCCAGTACTTC. Its translation is CASSWGETQYF.

This clonotype was counted ten times or more. The chain uses TRBV11-2 and TRBJ2-1; possible D gene TRBD2, 5 bases. The V gene lost 0 bases and the J gene lost 9 bases, with 15 bases spanning the gap. Germline CDR1 reads SGHAT; CDR2 reads FQNNGV. The CDR3 is made up of 15 amino acids. The CDR3 loop is CASSLEREPPGEQFF. The CDR3, as DNA: TGTGCCAGCAGCTTAGAGAGGGAGCCCCCAGGTGAGCAGTTCTTC.

On this clonotype: An end of the junction differs from the germline gene, which may be a read error. The chain links TRBV5-1 to TRBJ1-6; TRBD1 is a possible D gene (6 bases). The CDR3 consists of 13 residues. Germline V gene sequence: CDR1 SGHRS, CDR2 YFSETQ. CDR3 DNA sequence: TGCGCTAGCAGCTTAACCTACAGGGACTCCCTCCACTTT. Encoded protein: CASSLTYRDSLHF.

This clonotype is classed as medium-sized. The chain is built from TRBV20-1 and TRBJ2-3; 10 bases are shared with TRBD2. This CDR3 contains 14 residues. V lost 5 bases and J lost 5; bases outside the gene matches: 7. Germline assignment: CDR1 DFQATT and CDR2 SNEGSKA (reference sequence). This chain's CDR3 is CSAGLAGVGDTQYF. CDR3 nucleotides: TGCAGTGCTGGTCTAGCGGGAGTTGGAGATACGCAGTATTTT.

This clonotype was seen many times. The rearrangement joins TRBV20-1 to TRBJ1-1; D gene unclear. V was pared by 0 bases and J by 4 bases, with 12 bases between. The CDR3 has 14 amino acids. CDR1 DFQATT and CDR2 SNEGSKA come from the germline V gene (reference sequence). CDR3 DNA sequence: TGCAGTGCTAGAGACAGGATCAAGAGCACTGAAGCTTTCTTT. Translation: CSARDRIKSTEAFF.

There are many counts of this clonotype. The chain joins TRBV5-1 to TRBJ2-2; D is uncertain. Trimming stripped 6 bases from V and 4 bases from J, with 10 bases between. CDR3 length: 13 residues. The V gene's germline CDR1 is SGHRS and CDR2 YFSETQ. CDR3 residues: CASIYDGTGELFF. The CDR3 DNA reads TGCGCCAGCATTTATGACGGCACCGGGGAGCTGTTTTTT.

In this sample, this clonotype turned up many times. The chain uses TRBV27 and TRBJ1-5; D remains unclear. The CDR3 runs 15 residues. Trimming took off 3 bases at V and 3 bases at J, with 12 bases between the two ends. Germline assignment: CDR1 MNHEY and CDR2 SMNVEV (reference sequence). The CDR3 spells CASSLSAQNNQPQHF. The CDR3 DNA is TGTGCCAGCAGTTTGTCGGCACAGAACAATCAGCCCCAGCATTTT.

This clonotype was seen ten or more times. The rearrangement joins TRBV10-3 to TRBJ2-1; the match to TRBD2 covers 8 bases. The CDR3 is 16 amino acids. Germline lookup yields CDR1 ENHRY and CDR2 SYGVKD. V shed 8 bases, J shed 10 bases, and the junction held 19 bases outside the gene matches. CDR3 protein: CAIGVAGGASIREQFF. CDR3 bases: TGTGCCATCGGGGTGGCGGGAGGAGCCTCTATCAGGGAGCAGTTCTTC.

This clonotype was observed many times. V and J are TRBV5-6 and TRBJ2-5; 9 bases agree with TRBD1. Trimming removed 2 bases from V and 0 bases from J; junction bases left unmatched: 2. The CDR3 has 15 amino acids. CDR1 SGHDT and CDR2 YYEEEE come from the germline V gene. The CDR3 protein is CASSFRDRDQETQYF. DNA of the CDR3: TGTGCCAGCAGCTTCCGGGACAGGGACCAAGAGACCCAGTACTTC.

This clonotype showed up many times. The genes are TRBV20-1 and TRBJ2-3; 7 bases agree with TRBD2. V shed 4 bases and J 5 bases; nucleotides not matched to a gene: 12. Germline assignment: CDR1 DFQATT and CDR2 SNEGSKA (reference sequence). The CDR3 is 15 amino acids. CDR3 sequence reads: CSATGASGGVDTQYF. The CDR3 DNA sequence: TGCAGTGCTACCGGGGCTAGCGGAGGGGTAGATACGCAGTATTTT.

The table lists this clonotype with many counts. The chain is built from TRBV4-2 and TRBJ1-1, with D tentatively TRBD1 (5 bases). CDR3 length equals 15 residues. Germline V gene sequence: CDR1 LGHNA, CDR2 YNFKEQ. V lost 0 bases and J lost 1, with 9 bases in between. CDR3 DNA sequence: TGTGCCAGCAGCCAAGATGGTGGGGCGAACACTGAAGCTTTCTTT. It translates to CASSQDGGANTEAFF.

This chain uses TRBV7-8 with TRBJ2-7; TRBD1 aligns across 9 bases. The trim removed 9 bases at V and 4 bases at J, leaving 13 bases unmatched. Per germline, CDR1 SGHVS and CDR2 FQNEAQ. The CDR3 is 15 amino acids. This CDR3 is CASSTSGTGSYEQYF. The CDR3 DNA sequence: TGTGCCAGTAGCACATCCGGGACAGGGAGTTACGAGCAGTACTTC.

This clonotype was detected many times. The chain employs TRBV6-5 and TRBJ1-1, with D tentatively TRBD1 (6 bases). This CDR3 is built from 12 residues. Germline loops: CDR1 MNHEY, CDR2 SVGAGI. V was clipped by 7 bases and J by 4 bases, with 10 bases between them. The CDR3 DNA sequence: TGTGCCAGCATTAAAGGGGGCACTGAAGCTTTCTTT. Translated: CASIKGGTEAFF.

To note about this clonotype: This may arise from a read error, as a much more abundant clone is one base away. The V gene is TRBV20-1, the J gene TRBJ1-5, with TRBD1 matching over 7 bases. CDR1 is DFQATT, CDR2 SNEGSKA, per germline (reference sequence). Losses at the gene ends were 6 bases for V and 4 bases for J; bases not matched to a gene: 12. This CDR3 is 15 amino acids long. The CDR3 DNA reads TGCAGTGCGGCACCTAGGGACAGTGGGAATCAGCCCCAGCATTTT. Its protein product is CSAAPRDSGNQPQHF.

This clonotype appeared many times. The V gene is TRBV11-2, the J gene TRBJ2-7; D is possibly TRBD2 (6 bases). Trimming shortened V by 5 bases and J by 3 bases, and 14 bases separated the two germline ends. The length of the CDR3 is 14 residues. Germline lookup yields CDR1 SGHAT and CDR2 FQNNGV. The CDR3: CASSPFAGIYEQYF. The CDR3 DNA is TGTGCCAGCAGCCCTTTTGCGGGAATCTACGAGCAGTACTTC.

This clonotype was counted at least ten times. This chain uses TRBV11-1 with TRBJ2-7, with 7 bases lining up with TRBD2. This CDR3 comprises 15 residues. Germline V lookup: CDR1 SGHAT, CDR2 FQDESV (reference sequence). V gave up 5 bases and J gave up 0 bases; unmatched junction bases: 7. CDR3 loop: CASSLSGFSSYEQYF. CDR3 in DNA: TGTGCCAGCAGCCTTAGCGGGTTCAGCTCCTACGAGCAGTACTTC.

Note on this clonotype: Possible read error: a much larger clone is one base away. V and J are TRBV19 and TRBJ1-5; no clear D gene. Germline V gene lookup returns CDR1 LNHDA and CDR2 SQIVND (reference sequence). CDR3 length: 13 amino acids. DNA of the CDR3: TGTGCCAGTAGTATAGGGCTTAATCGGCCCCAGCATTTT. This encodes CASSIGLNRPQHF.

Note on this clonotype: This may stem from a read error, because a much larger clone lies one nucleotide away. The V and J genes are TRBV20-1 and TRBJ2-7; D call uncertain. CDR1 is DFQATT and CDR2 is SNEGSKA in the germline V gene (reference sequence). This CDR3 has 14 amino acids. The DNA for the CDR3 is TGCGGTGCTAGAGCCTTACGAACTTCCTACGAGCAGTACTTC. This gives the protein CGARALRTSYEQYF.

This clonotype was seen repeatedly, ten times or more. This chain joins TRBV6-5 and TRBJ1-1; the match to TRBD1 covers 9 bases. Losses at the gene ends were 0 bases for V and 5 bases for J; bases not matched to a gene: 10. Germline-derived CDR1 and CDR2 are MNHEY and SVGAGI. This CDR3 region has 17 residues. CDR3 loop: CASSYSGSTGGRTEAFF. As DNA, the CDR3 is TGTGCCAGCAGTTACTCGGGTAGTACAGGGGGCCGAACTGAAGCTTTCTTT.